The clone carrying this T cell receptor (beta chain) was detected a few times. What it binds is not known. The protocol was immunoSEQ multiplex PCR, while the TCRdb copy is restricted to in-frame clones and leaves out a portion. Of approximately 15,000 clones listed, roughly 66% were seen once; the top ten hold about 15%. Trimming removed 3 bases at V and 5 bases at J, with 15 bases between. CDR3 length: 14 amino acids. Germline V gives CDR1 SGHRS, CDR2 YFSETQ. This record comes from a study of CD4+ T cells in melanoma. The study, taken as a whole, reports: In melanoma, neoantigen-specific CD4+ T cells reportedly differed in differentiation state. A reported correlation linked neoantigen-specific CD4+ T cells to CD8+, macrophage and B cell function.

This clonotype was obtained from a human donor with melanoma. The V call is TRBV5-1, the J call TRBJ2-7; a possible D gene is TRBD1 (5 bases). Sequencing was done on a sample of cells from a culture (not recorded whether cultured in vitro). CDR3 sequence reads: CASSWAQGQNEQYF. The CDR3 DNA reads as TGCGCCAGCAGCTGGGCCCAGGGTCAGAACGAGCAGTACTTC.